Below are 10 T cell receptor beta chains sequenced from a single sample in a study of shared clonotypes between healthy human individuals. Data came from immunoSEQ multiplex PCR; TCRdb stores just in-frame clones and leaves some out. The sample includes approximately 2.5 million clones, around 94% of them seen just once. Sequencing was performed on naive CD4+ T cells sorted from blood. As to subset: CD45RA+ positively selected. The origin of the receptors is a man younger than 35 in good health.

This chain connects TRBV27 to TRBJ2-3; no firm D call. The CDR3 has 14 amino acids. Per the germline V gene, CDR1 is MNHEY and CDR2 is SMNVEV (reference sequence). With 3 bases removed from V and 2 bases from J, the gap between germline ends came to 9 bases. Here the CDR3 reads CASSFRTDTDTQYF. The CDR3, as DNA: TGTGCCAGCAGTTTTCGGACGGACACAGATACGCAGTATTTT.

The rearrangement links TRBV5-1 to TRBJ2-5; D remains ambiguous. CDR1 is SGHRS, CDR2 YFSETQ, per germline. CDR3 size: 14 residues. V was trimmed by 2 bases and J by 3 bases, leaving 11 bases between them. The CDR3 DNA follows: TGCGCCAGCAGCTTAACACCGCGGAAAGAGACCCAGTACTTC. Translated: CASSLTPRKETQYF.

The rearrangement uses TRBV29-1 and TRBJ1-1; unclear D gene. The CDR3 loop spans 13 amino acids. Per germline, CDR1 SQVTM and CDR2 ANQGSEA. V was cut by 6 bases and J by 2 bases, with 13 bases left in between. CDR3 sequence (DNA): TGCAGCGTATACAGCGGGTCAAACACTGAAGCTTTCTTT. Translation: CSVYSGSNTEAFF.

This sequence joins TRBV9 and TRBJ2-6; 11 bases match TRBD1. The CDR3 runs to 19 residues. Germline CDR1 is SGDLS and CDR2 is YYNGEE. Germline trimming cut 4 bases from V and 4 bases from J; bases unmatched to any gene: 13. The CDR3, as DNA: TGTGCCAGCAGCCAGGTTAGGGTGGACAGGGGGCTCGGGGCCAACGTCCTGACTTTC. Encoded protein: CASSQVRVDRGLGANVLTF.

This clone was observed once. The CDR3 bases are TGCGCCAGCAGCATGGACGGTAGCGTAACTAGCACAGATACGCAGTATTTT. Translating gives CASSMDGSVTSTDTQYF. This chain uses TRBV5-1 with TRBJ2-3, with D possibly TRBD2 on 5 matching bases. V lost 4 bases and J 0 bases, leaving 18 bases between the germline ends. Germline V gives CDR1 SGHRS, CDR2 YFSETQ. The CDR3 extends over 17 amino acids. The whole variable domain, remainder taken from reference TRBV5-1 and TRBJ2-3, is KAGVTQTPRYLIKTRGQQVTLSCSPISGHRSVSWYQQTPGQGLQFLFEYFSETQRNKGNFPGRFSGRQFSNSRSEMNVSTLELGDSALYLCASSMDGSVTSTDTQYFGPGTRLTVL.

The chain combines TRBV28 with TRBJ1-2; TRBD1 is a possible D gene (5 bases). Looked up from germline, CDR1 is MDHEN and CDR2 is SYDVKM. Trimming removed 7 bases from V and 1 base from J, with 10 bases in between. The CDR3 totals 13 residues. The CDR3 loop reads CASNGAGNYGYTF. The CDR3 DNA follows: TGTGCCAGCAACGGGGCGGGTAACTATGGCTACACCTTC.

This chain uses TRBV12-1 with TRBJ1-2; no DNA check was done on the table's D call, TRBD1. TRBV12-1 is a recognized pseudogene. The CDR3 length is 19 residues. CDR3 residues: CASSLVTGQGTLSNYGYTF. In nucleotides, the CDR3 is TGTGCCAGCAGCTTAGTTACGGGACAGGGGACACTTTCTAACTATGGCTACACCTTC.

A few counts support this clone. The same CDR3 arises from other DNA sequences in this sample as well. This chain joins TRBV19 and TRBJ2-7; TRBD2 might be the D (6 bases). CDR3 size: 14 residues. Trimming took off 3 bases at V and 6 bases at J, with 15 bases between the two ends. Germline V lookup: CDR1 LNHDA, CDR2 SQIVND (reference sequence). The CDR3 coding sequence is TGTGCCAGTAGTATCGGCCAGGGAGGATCCGAGCAGTACTTC. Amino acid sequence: CASSIGQGGSEQYF. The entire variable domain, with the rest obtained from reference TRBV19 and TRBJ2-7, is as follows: DGGITQSPKYLFRKEGQNVTLSCEQNLNHDAMYWYRQDPGQGLRLIYYSQIVNDFQKGDIAEGYSVSREKKESFPLTVTSAQKNPTAFYLCASSIGQGGSEQYFGPGTRLTVT.

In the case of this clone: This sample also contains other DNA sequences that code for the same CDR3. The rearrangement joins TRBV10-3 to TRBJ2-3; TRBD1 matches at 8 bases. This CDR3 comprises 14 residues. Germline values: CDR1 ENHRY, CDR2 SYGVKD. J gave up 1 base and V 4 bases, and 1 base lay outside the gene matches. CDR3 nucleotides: TGTGCCATCAGTGGGGGACAGGGCACAGATACGCAGTATTTT. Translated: CAISGGQGTDTQYF.

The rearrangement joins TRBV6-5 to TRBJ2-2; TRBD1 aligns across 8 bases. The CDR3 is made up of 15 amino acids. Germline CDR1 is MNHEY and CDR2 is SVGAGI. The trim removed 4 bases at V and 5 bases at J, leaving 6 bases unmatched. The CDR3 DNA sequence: TGTGCCAGCAGTTGGGGACAGGCGAGTACCGGGGAGCTGTTTTTT. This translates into CASSWGQASTGELFF.